This TCR beta chain was identified during a study of T cell responses to AZD1222 COVID-19 vaccine (dated by TCRdb to the early 2020s). Regarding the complete study: TCR sequencing covered 230 or so trial participants: 200 to 210 given two doses of AZD1222 and approximately 26 given two doses of MenACWY control vaccine. Enrollment into the trials was organized by age into subgroups of 18-55, 56-69 and 70-plus years, and those subgroups contained about 160, 30 and 59 TCR-sequenced participants, respectively. Points the paper makes about the study in general: Conclusions about previously exposed vaccinees are limited because only six or seven AZD1222 recipients were SARS-CoV-2 seropositive at baseline. Reportedly, almost half of the unique spike-specific TCRs recognized epitopes lying outside the regions that are mutated in the B.1.351 and B.1.1.7 variants. The 56-69-year group was small, and its depth increase did not reach significance, likely because of low power. Because no day 14 peak-response samples were available, repertoires were characterized only after the peak T cell response. The whole spike protein was spanned by vaccine-associated CD4 TCRs, and dominant responses were seen in regions 160-218 and 743-854. Spike-specific TCR breadth and depth rose significantly after two AZD1222 doses compared with day 0 and with MenACWY recipients. Participants were mostly white British and included more females than males, and it was suggested by the authors that clonal diversity may have been underestimated.

The germline V gene provides CDR1 SGHRS and CDR2 YFSETQ. Ends trimmed: V by 4 bases, J by 6 bases; bases unmatched to a gene: 7. The CDR3 goes from the cysteine to the phenylalanine over 14 residues. Just the 42-base CDR3 DNA is kept, in frame starting at base 1. Of note for this clone: Its antigen is unknown. There are no base qualities to consult, and no much larger clone falls within one base.

The time point label, as the study defines it: about 28 days (+/-7) after the second vaccine dose. AZD1222 recipients with second doses at about 4 weeks or about 12 weeks were pooled, because spike-specific TCR depth and breadth did not differ between schedules. Vaccinee samples were obtained from the UK trials COV001 and COV002, which included a single-blind randomized controlled phase 2/3 trial of AZD1222 (ChAdOx1 nCoV-19) in healthy adults. For TCRbeta chain sequencing, PBMC samples from trial participants were taken at day 0 and at day 28 after the second dose. The CDR3 regions of human TCRbeta chains were subjected to immunosequencing. The source study handled its data this way. Repertoire TCRs were checked for matches against a reference library of SARS-CoV-2-specific TCRs that had been generated using the MIRA antigen-specificity platform. Breadth meant the fraction of unique TCRs that were SARS-CoV-2-associated, whereas depth meant the fraction of total T cells that were SARS-CoV-2-associated. Using the MIRA data, each spike-specific TCR was assigned both to the spike region to which the TCR was reactive and to a CD4 or CD8 class. Log10-transformed breadth and depth values were compared by one-way ANOVA with Sidak's multiple comparisons tests. TCRdb carries this immuneACCESS record with in-frame sequences only. Its versions omit some clonotypes, under half of them owing to an unresolved V gene in the studies checked, with the rest unexplained. V and J calls and clone size follow that table, whereas D and trimming were derived from the DNA. This sample has roughly 100,000 clones in its table, and about 88% of those were observed once. Approximately 15% of the sample lies in the top ten.

This sequence originates from an adult who received the AZD1222 COVID-19 vaccine. The source was peripheral blood, collected 28 days after the second AZD1222 dose. The V and J segments used are TRBV5-1 and TRBJ1-2, with 9 bases aligning to TRBD1. In nucleotides, the sequence is TGCGCCAGCAGCCCCGAAGACAGGGGGAATGGCTACACCTTC. This codes for CASSPEDRGNGYTF.